This paragraph covers one T cell receptor beta chain sequence. What it recognizes is unknown. A multiplex PCR was run with 60 Vbeta primers and 13 Jbeta primers. TCRdb's copy holds only in-frame clones and misses some; the assay was immunoSEQ multiplex PCR. This table holds over 120,000 clones, 60% to 85% found once. This entry belongs to a study of cytomegalovirus exposure and HLA in healthy donors. Whole-study findings and limits: An analysis that came later showed most CMV-associated TCR beta chains appearing HLA-restricted. In presence/absence analyses, roughly uniform sequencing depth across donors was assumed.

V was clipped by 4 bases and J by 0 bases, with 17 bases between them. Looked up from germline, CDR1 is MGHRA and CDR2 is YSYEKL. The CDR3 contains 17 residues. The source of this sequence is a man aged 30-40 years in good health and CMV-seronegative. The sample taken for sequencing was PBMCs. The chain has TRBV4-1 and TRBJ2-3; tentative D call: TRBD2 (5 bases). The CDR3 loop is CASSLIHSGTSTDTQYF. CDR3 coding DNA: TGCGCCAGCAGCCTAATACACAGCGGTACTAGCACAGATACGCAGTATTTT.